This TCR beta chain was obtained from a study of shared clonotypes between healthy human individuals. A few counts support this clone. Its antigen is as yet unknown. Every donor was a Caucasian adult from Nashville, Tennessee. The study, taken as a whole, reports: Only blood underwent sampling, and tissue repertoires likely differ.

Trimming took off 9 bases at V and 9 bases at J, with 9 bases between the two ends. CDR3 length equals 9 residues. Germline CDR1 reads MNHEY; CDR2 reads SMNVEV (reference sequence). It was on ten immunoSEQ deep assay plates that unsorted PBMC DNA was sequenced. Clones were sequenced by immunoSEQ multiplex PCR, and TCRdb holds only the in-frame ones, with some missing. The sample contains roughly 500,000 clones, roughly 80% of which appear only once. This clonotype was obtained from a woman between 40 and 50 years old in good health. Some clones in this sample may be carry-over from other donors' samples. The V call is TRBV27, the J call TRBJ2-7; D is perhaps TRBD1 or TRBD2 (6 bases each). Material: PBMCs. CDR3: CASKGGQYF. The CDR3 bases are TGTGCCAGTAAGGGGGGGCAGTACTTC.